Shown below are 27 T cell receptor beta chains from a single sample sequenced in a study of T cells in Graves' hyperthyroidism and ophthalmopathy. TCR beta CDR3 sequences were amplified from RNA transcripts. TCR CDR3 regions were first amplified by RT-PCR with HTBI primers. MiXCR, applied by TCRdb to the multiplex PCR reads, yields one record per CDR3 protein. The table includes 690,000 or so distinct CDR3 sequences, around a sixth detected once. Material for sequencing was blood. All receptors derive from a woman aged 50 to 60 with Graves' hyperthyroidism that later progressed to Graves' ophthalmopathy.

V gene TRBV7-9 combines with J gene TRBJ1-2; D gene unclear. CDR1 SEHNR and CDR2 FQNEAQ come from the germline V gene (reference sequence). Trimming cost V 2 bases and J 6 bases, with 4 bases left between them. This CDR3 contains 11 residues. CDR3 amino acids: CASSLKDGYTF. The CDR3 DNA sequence: TGTGCCAGCAGCTTAAAGGATGGCTACACCTTC.

The rearrangement links TRBV5-1 to TRBJ2-3; no clear D gene. The V end was cut by 0 bases, the J end by 0 bases, with 11 bases between. Germline values: CDR1 SGHRS, CDR2 YFSETQ. This CDR3 is built from 16 residues. CDR3 sequence (DNA): TGCGCCAGCAGCTTGGCCGAGATCGCTAGCACAGATACGCAGTATTTT. Protein sequence: CASSLAEIASTDTQYF.

The chain joins TRBV2 to TRBJ2-1; 13 bases line up with TRBD2. The CDR3 extends over 16 amino acids. With 6 bases clipped from V and 8 bases from J, the junction kept 10 bases outside the gene matches. The germline gives CDR1 SNHLY, CDR2 FYNNEI. CDR3 residues: CASSSLAGGPDDEQFF. The CDR3 DNA follows: TGTGCCAGCAGCTCACTAGCGGGGGGGCCTGACGATGAGCAGTTCTTC.

This rearrangement joins TRBV5-4 to TRBJ2-7; 15 positions agree with TRBD2. The trim removed 0 bases at V and 1 base at J, leaving 5 bases unmatched. Germline V gene data show CDR1 as SGHNT and CDR2 as YYREEE (reference sequence). CDR3 length: 18 residues. The CDR3 DNA reads TGTGCCAGCAGCTTGGGGGGACTAGCGGGGGGAGTGTCCTACGAGCAGTACTTC. This encodes CASSLGGLAGGVSYEQYF.

V gene TRBV6-1 combines with J gene TRBJ2-2; 8 bases are a match to TRBD1. The CDR3 is made up of 15 amino acids. V lost 5 bases to trimming and J lost 5 bases; unmatched junction nucleotides: 7. Germline V gives CDR1 MNHNS, CDR2 SASEGT. CDR3 loop: CASSHRDRQTGELFF. CDR3 sequence (DNA): TGTGCCAGCAGTCACCGGGACAGGCAGACCGGGGAGCTGTTTTTT.

There are a few counts of this clonotype. This sequence joins TRBV3-1 and TRBJ2-1; D remains ambiguous. The CDR3 totals 16 residues. Germline V gene data show CDR1 as LGHDT and CDR2 as YNNKEL (reference sequence). V lost 0 bases and J lost 2, with 11 bases in between. The CDR3 DNA reads TGTGCCAGCAGCCAAGATGGGCAGAACCCCTACAATGAGCAGTTCTTC. This translates into CASSQDGQNPYNEQFF.

This clonotype occurred a few times. J is TRBJ1-5 and V is TRBV27; a possible D gene is TRBD1 (6 bases). This CDR3 is 16 amino acids long. V was pared by 0 bases and J by 2 bases, with 11 bases between. Germline V gives CDR1 MNHEY, CDR2 SMNVEV (reference sequence). In DNA, the CDR3 is TGTGCCAGCAGTTTATCGTCAGGGGTGCGCAATCAGCCCCAGCATTTT. This codes for CASSLSSGVRNQPQHF.

This clonotype was seen at least ten times. V usage is TRBV5-1 and J usage is TRBJ1-4, with 10 bases fitting TRBD1. Trimming removed 3 bases from V and 3 bases from J; junction bases left unmatched: 11. The CDR3 has 18 amino acids. Germline assignment: CDR1 SGHRS and CDR2 YFSETQ. The CDR3 DNA is TGCGCCAGCAGCTACGACAGGGGGCCGTGGGGAGCTAATGAAAAACTGTTTTTT. Amino acid sequence: CASSYDRGPWGANEKLFF.

This clonotype occurred many times. The J gene is TRBJ2-3, the V gene TRBV2; maybe TRBD2 (6 bases). The CDR3 is 13 residues long. The V and J ends lost 6 bases and 1 base respectively, with 8 bases between them. Germline V gene data show CDR1 as SNHLY and CDR2 as FYNNEI. In DNA, the CDR3 is TGTGCCAGCAGCGGAGGGGGCACAGATACGCAGTATTTT. Translating it yields CASSGGGTDTQYF.

This clonotype was picked up a small number of times. The chain uses TRBV27 and TRBJ2-1; the D call may be TRBD1 or TRBD2 (5 bases each). CDR3 size: 16 residues. Trimming left V 2 bases short and J 6 bases short, with 17 bases between. The germline gives CDR1 MNHEY, CDR2 SMNVEV (reference sequence). In nucleotides, the CDR3 is TGTGCCAGCAGTTTACGAGGGGCGGCCCGTCTCAATGAGCAGTTCTTC. It yields the protein CASSLRGAARLNEQFF.

This clonotype was recorded many times. The chain employs TRBV5-1 and TRBJ1-2; TRBD1 aligns across 10 bases. With 4 bases clipped from V and 3 bases from J, the junction kept 3 bases outside the gene matches. The CDR3 spans 14 residues. Germline CDR1 SGHRS, CDR2 YFSETQ. CDR3 bases: TGCGCCAGCAGCGTGACAGGGGGCGACTATGGCTACACCTTC. Translating gives CASSVTGGDYGYTF.

The chain carries TRBV20-1 and TRBJ2-1; D not certain. The germline gives CDR1 DFQATT, CDR2 SNEGSKA (reference sequence). CDR3 length equals 13 residues. The ends were cut back, 2 bases at V and 0 bases at J, with 5 bases in the middle. This CDR3 is CSARTNSYNEQFF. The DNA of the CDR3 is TGCAGTGCTAGAACTAACTCCTACAATGAGCAGTTCTTC.

The V gene is TRBV7-6, the J gene TRBJ2-2; 9 bases agree with TRBD2. V dropped 1 base and J dropped 5; count of bases not matched to a gene: 5. The CDR3 totals 16 residues. CDR1 and CDR2 from the germline V gene are SGHVS and FNYEAQ. The CDR3 region is CASSLEAGGRTGELFF. CDR3 DNA: TGTGCCAGCAGCTTAGAAGCGGGGGGACGGACCGGGGAGCTGTTTTTT.

This clonotype has a count of ten or more. V and J are TRBV7-9 and TRBJ1-2; D not certain. This CDR3 is built from 12 residues. V was clipped by 11 bases and J by 0 bases, with 10 bases between them. Germline CDR1 and CDR2: SEHNR and FQNEAQ (reference sequence). In nucleotides, the CDR3 is TGTGCCTCGAGAGGATCTAACTATGGCTACACCTTC. Its translation: CASRGSNYGYTF.

The chain links TRBV12-3 or TRBV12-4 to TRBJ2-3, with D hard to call. The CDR3 has 14 residues. Trimming cost V 2 bases and J 8 bases, with 14 bases left between them. CDR3 sequence reads: CASSLNSVGGTQYF. CDR3 in DNA: TGTGCCAGCAGTTTAAATTCAGTCGGTGGTACGCAGTATTTT.

This clonotype was counted only a few times. The chain joins TRBV9 to TRBJ1-6; D is possibly TRBD1 (6 bases). CDR3 length: 14 residues. Trimming left V 2 bases short and J 8 bases short, with 11 bases between. Germline assignment: CDR1 SGDLS and CDR2 YYNGEE. CDR3 residues: CASSVAGEDSPLHF. For the CDR3, the DNA is TGTGCCAGCAGCGTGGCAGGGGAGGATTCACCCCTCCACTTT.

In its sample, this clonotype was seen a few times. The chain is built from TRBV19 and TRBJ2-6; D gene ambiguous. Germline V gives CDR1 LNHDA, CDR2 SQIVND (reference sequence). The CDR3 covers 17 residues. V lost 3 bases and J 0 bases, leaving 12 bases between the germline ends. CDR3 protein: CASSMGVGSSGANVLTF. The CDR3 DNA sequence: TGTGCCAGTAGTATGGGTGTCGGAAGCTCTGGGGCCAACGTCCTGACTTTC.

The rearrangement joins TRBV30 to TRBJ1-6; 7 nucleotides align to TRBD1. The CDR3 length is 14 residues. V dropped 1 base and J dropped 9; count of bases not matched to a gene: 6. Germline assignment: CDR1 GTSNPN and CDR2 SVGIG (reference sequence). CDR3 sequence: CAWSASTGVSPLHF. The CDR3 DNA reads TGTGCCTGGAGTGCTTCAACAGGGGTTTCACCCCTCCACTTT.

Ten or more counts support this clonotype. V usage is TRBV12-3 or TRBV12-4 and J usage is TRBJ2-2, with D unclear. Trimming took 10 bases from V and 0 from J, leaving 12 bases between them. There are 14 residues in the CDR3. The CDR3 is CAIVTSTNTGELFF. CDR3 nucleotide sequence: TGTGCCATCGTTACATCAACGAACACCGGGGAGCTGTTTTTT.

This chain joins TRBV27 and TRBJ2-7; TRBD1 might be the D (7 bases). Germline lookup yields CDR1 MNHEY and CDR2 SMNVEV (reference sequence). The germline V and J ends were trimmed by 6 bases and 5 bases, with 17 bases remaining between them. The CDR3 has 14 residues. CDR3 DNA sequence: TGTGCCAGCAGCCCCCGGAGGGGGCCCCACGAGCAGTACTTC. Its translation is CASSPRRGPHEQYF.

This chain joins TRBV30 and TRBJ2-7; a weak D match, TRBD1 (6 bases). CDR3 length: 15 amino acids. The V gene's germline CDR1 is GTSNPN and CDR2 SVGIG (reference sequence). V lost 4 bases to trimming and J lost 3 bases, with 19 bases between them. The CDR3, as DNA: TGTGCCTGGACTTTTTACTCCGGGACACGCTACGAGCAGTACTTC. Translated, it gives CAWTFYSGTRYEQYF. Combining the CDR3 with reference TRBV30 and TRBJ2-7 gives the whole variable domain SQTIHQWPATLVQPVGSPLSLECTVEGTSNPNLYWYRQAAGRGLQLLFYSVGIGQISSEVPQNLSASRPQDRQFILSSKKLLLSDSGFYLCAWTFYSGTRYEQYFGPGTRLTVT.

This clonotype came up once. The rearrangement links TRBV25-1 to TRBJ2-1, with 14 bases that match TRBD2. Germline V gene data show CDR1 as MGHDK and CDR2 as SYGVNS. The junction had 5 bases not matched to a gene; V was cut back by 4 bases and J by 6 bases. This CDR3 is 16 amino acids long. DNA of the CDR3: TGTGCCAGCAGTGCCTACGGACTAGCGGGGGGCAATGAGCAGTTCTTC. Translating gives CASSAYGLAGGNEQFF.

The rearrangement joins TRBV5-6 to TRBJ2-1; 8 positions agree with TRBD2. This CDR3 is 15 amino acids long. Germline CDR1 SGHDT, CDR2 YYEEEE. V shed 6 bases, J shed 1 base, and the junction held 6 bases outside the gene matches. The CDR3 DNA follows: TGTGCCAGCACGTCCGCGGGGGGATCCTACAATGAGCAGTTCTTC. Protein: CASTSAGGSYNEQFF.

The sample holds many counts of this clonotype. The genes are TRBV3-1 and TRBJ1-3; no definite D call. Germline V CDR1 and CDR2: LGHDT, YNNKEL (reference sequence). V lost 0 bases to trimming and J lost 10 bases, with 16 bases between them. The CDR3 totals 15 residues. The CDR3 spells CASSQDGSSLRTIYF. The CDR3 region has the DNA TGTGCCAGCAGCCAAGACGGCAGCTCTTTAAGGACCATATATTTT.

This clonotype was observed a single time. A much larger clone lies a single base off, so this may be a read error. The chain uses TRBV7-6 and TRBJ1-5, with unresolved D. Trimming took off 1 base at V and 6 bases at J, with 7 bases between the two ends. Germline V gene data show CDR1 as SGHVS and CDR2 as FNYEAQ. The CDR3 runs 13 residues. CDR3 protein: CASSLGKGQPQHF. CDR3 in DNA: TGTGCCAGCAGCTTAGGCAAGGGTCAGCCCCAGCATTTT.

This clonotype was found many times. J is TRBJ1-1 and V is TRBV3-1; D is unclear. The germline V gene encodes CDR1 LGHDT and CDR2 YNNKEL (reference sequence). V was pared by 6 bases and J by 3 bases, with 17 bases between. There are 15 residues in the CDR3. The CDR3, as DNA: TGTGCCAGCAGTTTCGGATTAGTGTGGGACACTGAAGCTTTCTTT. This gives the protein CASSFGLVWDTEAFF.

This chain uses TRBV9 with TRBJ1-6; 10 nucleotides agree with TRBD1. The CDR3 runs 16 residues. The germline V gene has CDR1 SGDLS and CDR2 YYNGEE. V lost 3 bases to trimming and J lost 7 bases; unmatched junction nucleotides: 7. The CDR3 DNA is TGTGCCAGCAGCGCGGCGGGGGGACAGGGGAATTCACCCCTCCACTTT. Its translation is CASSAAGGQGNSPLHF.